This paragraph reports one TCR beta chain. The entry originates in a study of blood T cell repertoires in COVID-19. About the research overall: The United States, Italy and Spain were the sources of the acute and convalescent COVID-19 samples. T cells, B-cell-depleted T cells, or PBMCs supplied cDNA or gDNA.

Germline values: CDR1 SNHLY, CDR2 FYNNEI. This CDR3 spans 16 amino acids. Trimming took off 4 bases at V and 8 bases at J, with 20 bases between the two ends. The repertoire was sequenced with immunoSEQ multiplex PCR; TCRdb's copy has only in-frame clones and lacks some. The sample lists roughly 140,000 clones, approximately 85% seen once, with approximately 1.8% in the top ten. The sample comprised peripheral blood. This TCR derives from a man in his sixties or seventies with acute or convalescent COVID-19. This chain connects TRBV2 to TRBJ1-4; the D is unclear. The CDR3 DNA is TGTGCCAGCAGTGGTCGGGGATACAGCCTGGGAGAAAAACTGTTTTTT. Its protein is CASSGRGYSLGEKLFF.